Listed here are 6 T cell receptor beta chains from one sample, sequenced in a study of cytomegalovirus exposure and HLA in healthy donors. PCR amplification relied on 60 Vbeta primers (plus 13 Jbeta primers). Assay: immunoSEQ multiplex PCR; the TCRdb copy retains only in-frame clones and omits some. Seen here are around 170,000 clones, 75% to 90% observed once, and the top ten hold about 1.3%. The source material was PBMCs. The receptors here all came from a girl between 5 and 17 years old in good health and CMV-seropositive.

Written as DNA, the CDR3 is TGTGCCAGCAGCATACTCAGGGGGCCTACTAATGAAAAACTGTTTTTT. This translates into CASSILRGPTNEKLFF. The rearrangement links TRBV9 to TRBJ1-4, with 8 positions matching TRBD1. Germline V gene lookup returns CDR1 SGDLS and CDR2 YYNGEE. The CDR3 is 16 residues long. With 4 bases clipped from V and 2 bases from J, the junction kept 7 bases outside the gene matches.

As for this clone: One end of the junction fails to match germline, which may point to a read error. The gene calls are TRBV2 and TRBJ1-1; TRBD1 matches at 8 bases. The CDR3 has 15 amino acids. Germline-derived CDR1 and CDR2 are SNHLY and FYNNEI. The CDR3 DNA follows: TGTGCCAGCAGTAGGGGACAGGCGATGAACGCTGAAGCTTTCTTT. Protein: CASSRGQAMNAEAFF. Full variable domain (remainder filled in from reference TRBV2 and TRBJ1-1): EPEVTQTPSHQVTQMGQEVILRCVPISNHLYFYWYRQILGQKVEFLVSFYNNEISEKSEIFDDQFSVERPDGSNFTLKIRSTKLEDSAMYFCASSRGQAMNAEAFFGQGTRLTVV.

This clone was detected once. A read error may produce the germline difference seen at one junction end. V usage is TRBV7-7 and J usage is TRBJ2-5, with unresolved D. The CDR3 covers 11 residues. Looked up from germline, CDR1 is SSHAT and CDR2 is FNYEAQ (reference sequence). DNA for the CDR3: TGTGCTAGCAGCATACAAGAGACCCAGTACTTC. It yields the protein CASSIQETQYF.

The chain recombines TRBV19 with TRBJ2-3, with a possible D match to TRBD1 (6 bases). V was trimmed by 6 bases and J by 4 bases, leaving 17 bases between them. The CDR3 is 15 residues long. CDR1 and CDR2 (germline): LNHDA, SQIVND (reference sequence). The CDR3: CASRRFSSGADTQYF. The CDR3 region has the DNA TGTGCCAGTAGGAGATTCTCGTCAGGGGCAGATACGCAGTATTTT.

This CDR3 reads CASSLSGSTEQYF. DNA of the CDR3: TGTGCCAGCAGCTTATCCGGGAGCACCGAGCAGTACTTC. This chain uses TRBV7-2 with TRBJ2-7; D may be TRBD2 (6 bases). This CDR3 has 13 residues. Germline-derived CDR1 and CDR2 are SGHTA and FQGNSA. V lost 2 bases and J lost 6, with 11 bases in between.

This chain uses TRBV29-1 with TRBJ1-1, with a possible D match to TRBD1 (5 bases). Per germline, CDR1 SQVTM and CDR2 ANQGSEA. The length of the CDR3 is 14 residues. V dropped 7 bases and J dropped 0 bases, with 15 bases sitting between them. The CDR3 reads CSAVKQTVNTEAFF. The CDR3 region has the DNA TGCAGCGCAGTGAAACAGACAGTGAACACTGAAGCTTTCTTT. Full variable domain (outside the CDR3, taken from reference TRBV29-1 and TRBJ1-1): SAVISQKPSRDICQRGTSLTIQCQVDSQVTMMFWYRQQPGQSLTLIATANQGSEATYESGFVIDKFPISRPNLTFSTLTVSNMSPEDSSIYLCSAVKQTVNTEAFFGQGTRLTVV.